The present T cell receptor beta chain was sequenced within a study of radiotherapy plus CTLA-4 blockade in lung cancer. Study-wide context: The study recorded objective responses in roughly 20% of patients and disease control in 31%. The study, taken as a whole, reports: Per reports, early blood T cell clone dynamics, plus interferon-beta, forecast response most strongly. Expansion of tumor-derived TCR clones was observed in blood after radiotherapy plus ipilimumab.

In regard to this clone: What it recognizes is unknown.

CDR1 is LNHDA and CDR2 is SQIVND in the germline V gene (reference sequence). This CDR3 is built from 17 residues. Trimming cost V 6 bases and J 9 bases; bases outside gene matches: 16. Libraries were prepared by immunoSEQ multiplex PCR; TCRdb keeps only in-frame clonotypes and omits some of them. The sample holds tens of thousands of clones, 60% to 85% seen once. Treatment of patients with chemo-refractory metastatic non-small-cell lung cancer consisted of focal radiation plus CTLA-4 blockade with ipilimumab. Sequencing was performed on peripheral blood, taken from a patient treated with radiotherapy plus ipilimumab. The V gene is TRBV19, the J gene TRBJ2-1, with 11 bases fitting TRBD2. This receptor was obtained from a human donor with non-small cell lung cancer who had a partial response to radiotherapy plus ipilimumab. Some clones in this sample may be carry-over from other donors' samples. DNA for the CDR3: TGTGCCAGTAGGGCGGCTTGGATTAGCGGGAGGGCGGGTGAGCAGTTCTTC. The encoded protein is CASRAAWISGRAGEQFF.